The present T cell receptor beta chain was sequenced within a study of response to subunit inactivated influenza vaccine. The length of the CDR3 is 16 residues. J was trimmed by 7 bases and V by 0 bases; bases with no gene match: 10. The germline gives CDR1 SGHRS, CDR2 YFSETQ. MiXCR was run by TCRdb on the RT-PCR reads, yielding one entry per CDR3 protein. The data hold hundreds of thousands of distinct CDR3 sequences, with around a sixth observed a single time. This clonotype was picked up many times. Antigen unknown. Study-wide results and limits: Authors suggested seasonal influenza vaccinations each recruit few new T cells.

This sequence joins TRBV5-1 and TRBJ2-1, with 7 bases lining up with TRBD2. The receptor was isolated from a man aged 45-60 years who received an inactivated influenza vaccine. Sequenced material: PBMCs from blood, taken approximately 12 days after vaccination. The DNA for the CDR3 is TGCGCCAGCAGCTTGGTGAGCGGGAAGGGCTCGAATGAGCAGTTCTTC. Translated: CASSLVSGKGSNEQFF.